Below are 22 T cell receptor beta chains sequenced from a single sample in a study of CD8 T cells in ankylosing spondylitis. A single record per CDR3 protein comes from TCRdb applying MiXCR to the 5' RACE reads. This table has under 150,000 distinct CDR3 sequences, approximately 9.9% appearing once. The sequencing input was blood, either unsorted or a sorted T cell fraction (not recorded which). These receptors were obtained from a male donor with ankylosing spondylitis or in good health (not recorded which).

V is TRBV20-1 and J is TRBJ2-5; the match to TRBD2 covers 7 bases. V trimming: 8 bases; J trimming: 3 bases; junction bases outside the gene matches: 15. Germline CDR1 reads DFQATT; CDR2 reads SNEGSKA (reference sequence). This CDR3 comprises 15 residues. The CDR3 spells CSTRRTSFLEETQYF. CDR3 in DNA: TGCAGTACCAGGCGGACTAGTTTTTTGGAAGAGACCCAGTACTTC.

At least ten counts were recorded for this clonotype. The chain employs TRBV4-1 and TRBJ1-5; D is undetermined. There are 14 residues in the CDR3. Looked up from germline, CDR1 is MGHRA and CDR2 is YSYEKL. Trimming took 2 bases from V and 0 from J, leaving 5 bases between them. CDR3 coding DNA: TGCGCCAGCAGCCAACAGGATAGCAATCAGCCCCAGCATTTT. Translating it yields CASSQQDSNQPQHF.

This chain uses TRBV20-1 with TRBJ2-3; 10 bases agree with TRBD2. With V trimmed by 3 bases and J by 3 bases, 15 bases remained unmatched. This CDR3 has 18 amino acids. CDR1 and CDR2 (germline): DFQATT, SNEGSKA (reference sequence). CDR3 nucleotides: TGCAGTGCTAGGTTGCGGGTAGCGGGAGGCTATGTGACAGATACGCAGTATTTT. Protein sequence: CSARLRVAGGYVTDTQYF.

This clonotype showed up many times. V and J are TRBV18 and TRBJ1-5; TRBD1 agrees at 8 bases. The V gene end was trimmed by 4 bases and the J gene end by 0 bases; junction bases not matched to a gene: 8. The length of the CDR3 is 17 residues. Germline lookup yields CDR1 KGHSH and CDR2 LQKENI. CDR3: CASSRGQGQYSNQPQHF. The CDR3, as DNA: TGTGCCAGCTCACGCGGACAGGGCCAATATAGCAATCAGCCCCAGCATTTT.

This clonotype was counted ten times or more. This chain uses TRBV5-1 with TRBJ2-7; 8 bases match TRBD1. Germline loops: CDR1 SGHRS, CDR2 YFSETQ. The CDR3 runs 15 residues. V lost 1 base, J lost 4 bases, and 7 bases stayed unmatched. The CDR3 here is CASSLSRGLGYEQYF. The CDR3 nucleotides are TGCGCCAGCAGCTTGAGCAGGGGGCTAGGGTACGAGCAGTACTTC.

This clonotype was seen ten or more times. The gene calls are TRBV7-2 and TRBJ2-5; 7 bases are shared with TRBD2. The germline V gene encodes CDR1 SGHTA and CDR2 FQGNSA. With 4 bases clipped from V and 0 bases from J, the junction kept 2 bases outside the gene matches. The CDR3 sequence is 14 residues long. CDR3 DNA: TGTGCCAGCAGCTCTAGCGGCAACCAAGAGACCCAGTACTTC. Encoded protein: CASSSSGNQETQYF.

This clonotype was found many times. The chain employs TRBV27 and TRBJ2-1; perhaps D is TRBD1 or TRBD2 (6 bases each). The germline V and J ends were trimmed by 7 bases and 4 bases, with 17 bases remaining between them. Germline CDR1 is MNHEY and CDR2 is SMNVEV (reference sequence). This CDR3 region has 15 residues. The CDR3 spells CASNFRGLSYNEQFF. DNA for the CDR3: TGTGCCAGCAATTTTCGGGGGCTGAGTTACAATGAGCAGTTCTTC.

The chain links TRBV7-3 to TRBJ2-5, with TRBD2 as a possible D gene (6 bases). The CDR3 spans 14 residues. Germline V gene lookup returns CDR1 SGHTA and CDR2 FQGTGA. V lost 5 bases and J 1 base, leaving 11 bases between the germline ends. CDR3 sequence (DNA): TGTGCCAGCAGCCCTTCCGGGAGCCAAGAGACCCAGTACTTC. Amino acid sequence: CASSPSGSQETQYF.

This clonotype was detected only a few times. The chain is built from TRBV12-3 or TRBV12-4 and TRBJ2-3; the D gene is possibly TRBD1 (5 bases). Trimming took off 4 bases at V and 6 bases at J, with 14 bases between the two ends. The CDR3 spans 14 residues. Here the CDR3 DNA reads TGTGCCAGCAGTTGGTATTTTTCAGGGGATACGCAGTATTTT. Protein product: CASSWYFSGDTQYF.

Comment on this clonotype: A much larger clone lies one base from this, so it may be a read error. This chain connects TRBV12-3 or TRBV12-4 to TRBJ2-7, with unresolved D. This CDR3 contains 13 residues. The CDR3 sequence is CASSLDSGYQQYF. The CDR3 DNA is TGTGCCAGCAGCCTAGACTCAGGCTACCAGCAGTACTTC.

In this sample, this clonotype turned up many times. V usage is TRBV5-1 and J usage is TRBJ1-2; possibly TRBD1 for D (6 bases). The germline CDR1 and CDR2 sequences are SGHRS and YFSETQ. This CDR3 region has 14 residues. V was clipped by 3 bases and J by 2 bases, with 11 bases between them. Here the CDR3 DNA reads TGCGCCAGCAGCTCGGGGACACCCAACTATGGCTACACCTTC. It translates to CASSSGTPNYGYTF.

There are many counts of this clonotype. The J gene is TRBJ2-3, the V gene TRBV10-3, with 12 bases identical to TRBD2. The ends lost 6 bases at V and 6 bases at J; junction bases unmatched: 10. The CDR3 is made up of 16 amino acids. Per the germline V gene, CDR1 is ENHRY and CDR2 is SYGVKD. CDR3 nucleotides: TGTGCCATCAGCGACGCTAGCGGGAGGGCCTATGATACGCAGTATTTT. It yields the protein CAISDASGRAYDTQYF.

This clonotype has a count of ten or more. The V gene is TRBV5-5, the J gene TRBJ1-5, with D perhaps matching TRBD1 (5 bases). The CDR3 length is 15 residues. The ends were cut back, 0 bases at V and 7 bases at J, with 14 bases in the middle. Per the germline V gene, CDR1 is SGHKS and CDR2 is YYEKEE (reference sequence). CDR3 loop: CASSLEQGGVQPQHF. The CDR3 nucleotides read TGTGCCAGCAGCTTGGAGCAGGGAGGAGTCCAGCCCCAGCATTTT.

The rearrangement uses TRBV6-1 and TRBJ2-3; 7 bases agree with TRBD2. Unmatched junction bases numbered 4, after V lost 7 bases and J lost 0 bases. There are 14 residues in the CDR3. CDR1 and CDR2 from the germline V gene are MNHNS and SASEGT. The CDR3 here is CASTRAGSTDTQYF. CDR3 coding DNA: TGTGCCAGCACTAGAGCGGGAAGCACAGATACGCAGTATTTT.

The chain uses TRBV20-1 and TRBJ1-5, with D maybe TRBD1 (6 bases). The CDR3 length is 14 residues. Germline V gives CDR1 DFQATT, CDR2 SNEGSKA (reference sequence). Trimming removed 2 bases at V and 4 bases at J, with 12 bases between. CDR3 coding DNA: TGCAGTGCTAGACGGAGGGGACAAAATCAGCCCCAGCATTTT. Translated: CSARRRGQNQPQHF.

This chain uses TRBV30 with TRBJ2-1; 7 bases match TRBD2. The V gene end was trimmed by 4 bases and the J gene end by 2 bases; junction bases not matched to a gene: 5. Germline CDR1 reads GTSNPN; CDR2 reads SVGIG (reference sequence). The CDR3 is 14 amino acids. In DNA, the CDR3 is TGTGCCTGGATGGCAGGACTAGCCTACAATGAGCAGTTCTTC. This sequence encodes CAWMAGLAYNEQFF. Looking up the rest from reference TRBV30 and TRBJ2-1 gives the full variable domain: SQTIHQWPATLVQPVGSPLSLECTVEGTSNPNLYWYRQAAGRGLQLLFYSVGIGQISSEVPQNLSASRPQDRQFILSSKKLLLSDSGFYLCAWMAGLAYNEQFFGPGTRLTVL.

The rearrangement links TRBV20-1 to TRBJ2-7; 8 nucleotides align to TRBD1. The J segment lost 3 bases and the V segment lost 1 base, leaving 17 bases of the junction unmatched. Germline-derived CDR1 and CDR2 are DFQATT and SNEGSKA (reference sequence). This CDR3 has 18 amino acids. The CDR3 nucleotides read TGCAGTGCTAGAGCCAAAACAAAGGACCGGGACAGGCTCTACGAGCAGTACTTC. The encoded protein is CSARAKTKDRDRLYEQYF.

This clonotype was recorded at least ten times. The chain carries TRBV9 and TRBJ1-1; D remains ambiguous. The germline CDR1 and CDR2 sequences are SGDLS and YYNGEE. The V gene lost 4 bases and the J gene lost 1 base, with 11 bases spanning the gap. The CDR3 is 14 residues long. CDR3 region: CASSIGRENTEAFF. The DNA for the CDR3 is TGTGCCAGCAGCATAGGACGGGAGAACACTGAAGCTTTCTTT.

This clonotype was recorded at least ten times. This sequence joins TRBV2 and TRBJ1-5; no clear D. The CDR3 is 14 residues long. Germline values: CDR1 SNHLY, CDR2 FYNNEI. V was pared by 4 bases and J by 11 bases, with 18 bases between. The CDR3 sequence is CASSVSLHTFAQHF. The CDR3 nucleotides read TGTGCCAGCAGTGTTTCTCTCCACACTTTTGCCCAGCATTTT. Complete variable domain (other parts from reference TRBV2 and TRBJ1-5): EPEVTQTPSHQVTQMGQEVILRCVPISNHLYFYWYRQILGQKVEFLVSFYNNEISEKSEIFDDQFSVERPDGSNFTLKIRSTKLEDSAMYFCASSVSLHTFAQHFGDGTRLSIL.

This rearrangement joins TRBV4-3 to TRBJ1-4; D might be TRBD1 (6 bases). Germline V CDR1 and CDR2: LGHNA, YSLEER. The V end was cut by 4 bases, the J end by 4 bases, with 13 bases between. The CDR3 spans 15 residues. CDR3 nucleotide sequence: TGCGCCAGCAGCCGGACGACAGGCGTTAATGAAAAACTGTTTTTT. As protein: CASSRTTGVNEKLFF.

There are a few counts of this clonotype. The chain has TRBV7-6 and TRBJ2-3, with D perhaps being TRBD1 or TRBD2 (5 bases each). V shed 3 bases and J shed 4 bases, with 8 bases lying between them. The CDR3 length is 13 residues. CDR1 is SGHVS and CDR2 is FNYEAQ in the germline V gene. The CDR3 spells CASSFRDPDTQYF. The CDR3 DNA is TGTGCCAGCAGCTTCCGGGACCCAGATACGCAGTATTTT. The full variable domain, rest sourced from reference TRBV7-6 and TRBJ2-3, is GAGVSQSPRYKVTKRGQDVALRCDPISGHVSLYWYRQALGQGPEFLTYFNYEAQQDKSGLPNDRFSAERPEGSISTLTIQRTEQRDSAMYRCASSFRDPDTQYFGPGTRLTVL.

Many counts were recorded for this clonotype. V is TRBV29-1 and J is TRBJ2-3; no firm D call. Looked up from germline, CDR1 is SQVTM and CDR2 is ANQGSEA. The V end lost 4 bases, the J end lost 2 bases, and 10 bases lay between the germline ends. CDR3 length: 13 residues. CDR3 region: CSVVNQNTDTQYF. DNA for the CDR3: TGCAGCGTTGTAAATCAGAACACAGATACGCAGTATTTT.